This T cell receptor (beta chain) was identified during a study of beta chain features in type 1 diabetes. About the research overall: Patients shared similar age, gender and cell yields with healthy donors. Overall study results and limits: The cDNA sequencing approach could over-represent high-TCR-expressing cells.

The length of the CDR3 is 12 residues. Germline assignment: CDR1 SGHDN and CDR2 FVKESK. V was shortened by 4 bases and J by 12 bases, with 16 bases between the two germline ends. Expressed TCRB transcripts were sequenced, since all the RNA that had been isolated was reverse transcribed. Sequencing used immunoSEQ multiplex PCR; TCRdb keeps in-frame clones, though not all of them. The sample carries under 950,000 clones, roughly a sixth recorded once. This clone was observed at least ten times. The target antigen is unknown. The J gene is TRBJ2-7, the V gene TRBV14; the D gene is possibly TRBD2 (5 bases). This TCR was recovered from a woman aged 18-30 years in good health. The sequenced sample consisted of naive CD4+ T cells from blood. This CDR3 reads CASSPSGIRTYF. The CDR3 DNA sequence: TGTGCCAGCAGCCCTTCCGGGATCCGGACGTACTTC.